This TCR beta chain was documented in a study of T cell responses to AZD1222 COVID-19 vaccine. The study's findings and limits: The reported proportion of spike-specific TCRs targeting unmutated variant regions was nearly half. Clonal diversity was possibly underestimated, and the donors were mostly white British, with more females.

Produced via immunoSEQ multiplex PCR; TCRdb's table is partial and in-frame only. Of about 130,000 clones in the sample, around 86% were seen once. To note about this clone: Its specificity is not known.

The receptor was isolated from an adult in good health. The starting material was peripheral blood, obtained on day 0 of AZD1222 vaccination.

Here the CDR3 reads CASCDYQYEQYF. The CDR3 nucleotides are TGTGCCAGCTGTGACTACCAGTACGAGCAGTACTTC. The V and J genes are TRBV6-2 or TRBV6-3 and TRBJ2-7, with D tentatively TRBD2 (5 bases). Trimming shortened V by 8 bases and J by 4 bases, and 12 bases separated the two germline ends. The CDR3 length is 12 residues. Per the germline V gene, CDR1 is MNHEY and CDR2 is SVGEGT.